Listed here is a single TCR beta chain. What it recognizes is unknown. The data were obtained in a study of long-term antiretroviral therapy in people with HIV. General observations from the study: Whereas controls had wider CDR3 length ranges, HIV repertoires had narrower ones.

The ends lost 4 bases at V and 3 bases at J; junction bases unmatched: 2. Germline CDR1 reads SGHRS; CDR2 reads YFSETQ. The CDR3 sequence is 15 residues long. Survey-level resolution applied to immunoSEQ assay v3.0. The data were produced by immunoSEQ multiplex PCR, yet TCRdb's version contains in-frame clones alone and is incomplete. The data show approximately 21,000 clones, around 89% seen once. The rearrangement joins TRBV5-1 to TRBJ2-2; 11 bases agree with TRBD2. The sample here was unsorted PBMCs, taken 2.3 years after starting antiretroviral therapy. The sequence was obtained from a man between 60 and 70 years old with HIV. The CDR3, as DNA: TGCGCCAGCAGCGGACTAGCGGGTGACACCGGGGAGCTGTTTTTT. It translates to CASSGLAGDTGELFF.